Listed here is a single T cell receptor beta chain. TCRdb passed the PCR reads through MiXCR, listing each CDR3 protein once. The table includes fewer than 90,000 distinct CDR3 sequences, over 40% detected once. These data originate in a study of CDR3 diversity in severe acne. This CDR3 comprises 16 residues. The V gene's germline CDR1 is LNHNV and CDR2 YYDKDF (reference sequence). Trimming stripped 4 bases from V and 4 bases from J, with 16 bases between. The sample comprised blood. The clonotype originates from a male donor in good health, without acne. The V gene is TRBV15, the J gene TRBJ1-4; tentative D call: TRBD1 (5 bases). The CDR3 is CATSTFSGTGNEKLFF. DNA of the CDR3: TGTGCCACCAGCACCTTCTCCGGGACGGGTAATGAAAAACTGTTTTTT.